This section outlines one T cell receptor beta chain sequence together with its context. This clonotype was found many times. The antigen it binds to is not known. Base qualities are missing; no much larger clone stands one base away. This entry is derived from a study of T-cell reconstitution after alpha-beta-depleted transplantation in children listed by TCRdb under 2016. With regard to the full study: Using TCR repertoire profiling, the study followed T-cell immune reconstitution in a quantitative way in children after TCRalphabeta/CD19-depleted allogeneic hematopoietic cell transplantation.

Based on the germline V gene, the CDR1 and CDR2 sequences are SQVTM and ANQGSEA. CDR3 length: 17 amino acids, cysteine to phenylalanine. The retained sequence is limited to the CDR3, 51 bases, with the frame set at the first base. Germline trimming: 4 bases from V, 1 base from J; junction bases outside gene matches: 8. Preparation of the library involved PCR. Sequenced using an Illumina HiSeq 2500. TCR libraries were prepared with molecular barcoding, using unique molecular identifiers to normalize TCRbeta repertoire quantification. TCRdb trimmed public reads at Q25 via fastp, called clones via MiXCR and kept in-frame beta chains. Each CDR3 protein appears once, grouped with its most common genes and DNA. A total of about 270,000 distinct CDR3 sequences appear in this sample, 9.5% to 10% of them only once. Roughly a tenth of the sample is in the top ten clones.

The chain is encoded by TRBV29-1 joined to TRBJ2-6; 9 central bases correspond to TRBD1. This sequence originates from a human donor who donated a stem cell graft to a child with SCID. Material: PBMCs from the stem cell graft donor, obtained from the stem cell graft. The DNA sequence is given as TGCAGCGTTGGCACCGGACAGGGGAAGTCTGGGGCCAACGTCCTGACTTTC. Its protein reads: CSVGTGQGKSGANVLTF. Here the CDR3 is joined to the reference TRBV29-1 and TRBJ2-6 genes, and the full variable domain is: SAVISQKPSRDICQRGTSLTIQCQVDSQVTMMFWYRQQPGQSLTLIATANQGSEATYESGFVIDKFPISRPNLTFSTLTVSNMSPEDSSIYLCSVGTGQGKSGANVLTFGAGSRLTVL.